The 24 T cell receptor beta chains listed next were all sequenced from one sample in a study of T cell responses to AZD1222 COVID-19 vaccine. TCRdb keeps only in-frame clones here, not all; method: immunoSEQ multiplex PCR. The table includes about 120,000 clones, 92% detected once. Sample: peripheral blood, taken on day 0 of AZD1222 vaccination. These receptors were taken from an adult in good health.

CDR3 residues: CASSDFRGSEAFF. The CDR3 nucleotides read TGTGCCAGCAGTGATTTCAGGGGTTCGGAAGCTTTCTTT. The chain has TRBV2 and TRBJ1-1; possible D gene TRBD1, 6 bases. CDR1 SNHLY and CDR2 FYNNEI come from the germline V gene. CDR3 size: 13 residues. Deletions cut 3 bases from V and 8 bases from J, with 13 bases between.

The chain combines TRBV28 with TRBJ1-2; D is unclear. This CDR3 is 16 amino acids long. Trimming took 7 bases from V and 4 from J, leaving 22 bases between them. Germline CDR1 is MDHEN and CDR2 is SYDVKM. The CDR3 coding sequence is TGTGCCAGCATCCGGGTGCTTCGGAATATTGCCTATGGCTACACCTTC. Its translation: CASIRVLRNIAYGYTF.

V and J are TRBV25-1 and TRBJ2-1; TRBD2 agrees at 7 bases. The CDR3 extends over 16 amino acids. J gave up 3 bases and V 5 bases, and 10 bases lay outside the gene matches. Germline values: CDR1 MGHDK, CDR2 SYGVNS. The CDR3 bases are TGTGCCAGCAGTATGCTCAGCGGGAAAGACTACAATGAGCAGTTCTTC. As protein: CASSMLSGKDYNEQFF.

The CDR3 bases are TGTGCCAGCAGCTTAGAGGGCGGGACCTCCTACAATGAGCAGTTCTTC. Amino acids: CASSLEGGTSYNEQFF. This chain links TRBV7-2 with TRBJ2-1, with D perhaps TRBD2 (6 bases). Per germline, CDR1 SGHTA and CDR2 FQGNSA. Trimming removed 1 base from V and 0 bases from J, with 10 bases in between. CDR3 size: 16 residues.

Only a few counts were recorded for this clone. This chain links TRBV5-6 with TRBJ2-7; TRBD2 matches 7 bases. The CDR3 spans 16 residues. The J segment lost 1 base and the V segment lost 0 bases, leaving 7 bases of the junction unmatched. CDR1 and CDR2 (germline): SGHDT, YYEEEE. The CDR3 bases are TGTGCCAGCAGCTTGGTGGTTCGGGAGGCGTCCTACGAGCAGTACTTC. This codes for CASSLVVREASYEQYF.

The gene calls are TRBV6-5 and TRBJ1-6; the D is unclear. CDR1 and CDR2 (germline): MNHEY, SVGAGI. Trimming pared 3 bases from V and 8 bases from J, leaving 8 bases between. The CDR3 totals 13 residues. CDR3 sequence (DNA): TGTGCCAGCAGTTATTCTTGGGATTCACCCCTCCACTTT. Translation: CASSYSWDSPLHF.

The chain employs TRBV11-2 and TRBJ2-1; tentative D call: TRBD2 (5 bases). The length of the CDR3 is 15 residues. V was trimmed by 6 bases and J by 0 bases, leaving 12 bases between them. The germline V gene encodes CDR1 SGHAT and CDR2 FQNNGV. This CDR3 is CASSPQRTSYNEQFF. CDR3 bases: TGTGCCAGCAGTCCTCAGCGGACCTCCTACAATGAGCAGTTCTTC.

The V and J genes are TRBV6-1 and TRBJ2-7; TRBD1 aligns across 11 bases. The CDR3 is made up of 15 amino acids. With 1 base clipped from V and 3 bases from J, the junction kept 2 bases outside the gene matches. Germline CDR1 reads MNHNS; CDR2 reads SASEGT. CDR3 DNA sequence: TGTGCCAGCAGTGAAGATGGGACAGGGGGCTACGAGCAGTACTTC. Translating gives CASSEDGTGGYEQYF.

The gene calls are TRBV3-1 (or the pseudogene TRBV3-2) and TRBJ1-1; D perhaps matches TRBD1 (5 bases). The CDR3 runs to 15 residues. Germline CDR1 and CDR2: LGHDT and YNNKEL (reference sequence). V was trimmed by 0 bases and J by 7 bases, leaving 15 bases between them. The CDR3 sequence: CASSQEGRSILEAFF. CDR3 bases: TGTGCCAGCAGCCAAGAGGGACGGAGCATACTTGAAGCTTTCTTT.

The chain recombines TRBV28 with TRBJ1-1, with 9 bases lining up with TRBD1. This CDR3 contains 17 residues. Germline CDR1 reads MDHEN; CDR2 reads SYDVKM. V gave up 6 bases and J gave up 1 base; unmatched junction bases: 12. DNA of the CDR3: TGTGCCAGCAGCATCATACGAGGACAGGGGCCGAACACTGAAGCTTTCTTT. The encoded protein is CASSIIRGQGPNTEAFF.

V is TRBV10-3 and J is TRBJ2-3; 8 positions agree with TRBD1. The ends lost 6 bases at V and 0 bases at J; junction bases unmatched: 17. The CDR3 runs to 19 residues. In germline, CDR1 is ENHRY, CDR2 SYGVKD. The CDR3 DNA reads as TGTGCCATCAGCCCCGGACAGGGTTTATGGATCAGAAGCACAGATACGCAGTATTTT. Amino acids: CAISPGQGLWIRSTDTQYF.

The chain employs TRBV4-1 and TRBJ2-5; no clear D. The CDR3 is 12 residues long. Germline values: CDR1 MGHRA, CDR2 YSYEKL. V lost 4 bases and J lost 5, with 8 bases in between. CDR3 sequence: CASSPDDETQYF. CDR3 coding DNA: TGCGCCAGCAGCCCGGATGACGAGACCCAGTACTTC.

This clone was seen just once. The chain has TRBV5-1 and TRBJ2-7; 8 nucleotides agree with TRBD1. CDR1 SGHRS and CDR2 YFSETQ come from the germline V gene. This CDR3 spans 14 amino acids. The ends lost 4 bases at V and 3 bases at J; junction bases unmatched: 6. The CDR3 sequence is CASSQGTGGYEQYF. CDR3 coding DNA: TGCGCCAGCAGCCAAGGGACAGGCGGCTACGAGCAGTACTTC. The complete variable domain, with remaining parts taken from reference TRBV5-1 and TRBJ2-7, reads KAGVTQTPRYLIKTRGQQVTLSCSPISGHRSVSWYQQTPGQGLQFLFEYFSETQRNKGNFPGRFSGRQFSNSRSEMNVSTLELGDSALYLCASSQGTGGYEQYFGPGTRLTVT.

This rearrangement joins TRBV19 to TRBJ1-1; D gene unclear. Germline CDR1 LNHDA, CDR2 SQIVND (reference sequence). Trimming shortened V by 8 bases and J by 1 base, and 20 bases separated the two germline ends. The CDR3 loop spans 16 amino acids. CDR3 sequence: CASLPLTGKRNTEAFF. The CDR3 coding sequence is TGTGCCAGTTTGCCCTTGACGGGGAAAAGGAACACTGAAGCTTTCTTT. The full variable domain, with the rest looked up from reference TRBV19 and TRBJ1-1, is DGGITQSPKYLFRKEGQNVTLSCEQNLNHDAMYWYRQDPGQGLRLIYYSQIVNDFQKGDIAEGYSVSREKKESFPLTVTSAQKNPTAFYLCASLPLTGKRNTEAFFGQGTRLTVV.

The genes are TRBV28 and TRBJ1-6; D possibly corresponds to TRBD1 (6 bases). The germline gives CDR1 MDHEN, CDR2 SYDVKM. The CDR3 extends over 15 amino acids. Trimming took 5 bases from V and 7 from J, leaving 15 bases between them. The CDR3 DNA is TGTGCCAGCAGTCCCCTACAGGGTCCCAATTCACCCCTCCACTTT. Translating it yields CASSPLQGPNSPLHF. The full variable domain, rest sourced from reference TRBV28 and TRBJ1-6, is DVKVTQSSRYLVKRTGEKVFLECVQDMDHENMFWYRQDPGLGLRLIYFSYDVKMKEKGDIPEGYSVSREKKERFSLILESASTNQTSMYLCASSPLQGPNSPLHFGNGTRLTVT.

The CDR3 spells CASSFVAGGRVDTQYF. The CDR3 DNA reads as TGTGCCAGCAGCTTCGTAGCGGGGGGGCGAGTAGATACGCAGTATTTT. The chain links TRBV7-2 to TRBJ2-3; 11 bases match TRBD2. Losses at the gene ends were 3 bases for V and 5 bases for J; bases not matched to a gene: 7. The CDR3 extends over 16 amino acids. In germline, CDR1 is SGHTA, CDR2 FQGNSA.

CDR3 DNA: TGTGCCAGCCGGAACAGGGTCAACACCGGGGAGCTGTTTTTT. Residues: CASRNRVNTGELFF. The chain uses TRBV25-1 and TRBJ2-2, with D maybe TRBD1 (6 bases). In germline, CDR1 is MGHDK, CDR2 SYGVNS. The ends were cut back, 8 bases at V and 2 bases at J, with 12 bases in the middle. This CDR3 has 14 amino acids.

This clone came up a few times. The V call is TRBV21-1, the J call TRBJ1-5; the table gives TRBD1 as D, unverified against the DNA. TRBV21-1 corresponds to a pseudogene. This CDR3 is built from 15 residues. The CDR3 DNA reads TGTGCCAGCAGCAATGGGGGACAGGGTAATCAGCCCCAGCATTTT. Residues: CASSNGGQGNQPQHF.

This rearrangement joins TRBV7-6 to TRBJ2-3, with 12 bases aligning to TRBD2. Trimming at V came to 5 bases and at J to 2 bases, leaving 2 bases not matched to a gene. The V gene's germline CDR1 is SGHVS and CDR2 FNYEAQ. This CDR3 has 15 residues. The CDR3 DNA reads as TGTGCCAGCAGCCGGACTAGCGGGATCACAGATACGCAGTATTTT. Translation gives CASSRTSGITDTQYF.

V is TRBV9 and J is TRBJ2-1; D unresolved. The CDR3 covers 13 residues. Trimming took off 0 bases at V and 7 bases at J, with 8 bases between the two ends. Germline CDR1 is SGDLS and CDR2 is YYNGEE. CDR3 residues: CASSVDEGNEQFF. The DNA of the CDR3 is TGTGCCAGCAGCGTAGATGAAGGGAATGAGCAGTTCTTC.

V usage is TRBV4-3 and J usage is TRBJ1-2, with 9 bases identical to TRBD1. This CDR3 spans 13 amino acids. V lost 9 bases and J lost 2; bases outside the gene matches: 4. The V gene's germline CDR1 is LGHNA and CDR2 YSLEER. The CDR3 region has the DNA TGCGCCAGGACGGGACAGGGAAACTATGGCTACACCTTC. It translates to CARTGQGNYGYTF.

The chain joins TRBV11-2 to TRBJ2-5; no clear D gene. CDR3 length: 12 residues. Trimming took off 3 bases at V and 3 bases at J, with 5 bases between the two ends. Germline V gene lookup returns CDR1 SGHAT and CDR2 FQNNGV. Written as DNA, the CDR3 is TGTGCCAGCAGCTTTGGGGAAGAGACCCAGTACTTC. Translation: CASSFGEETQYF. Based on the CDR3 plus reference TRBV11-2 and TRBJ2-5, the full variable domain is EAGVAQSPRYKIIEKRQSVAFWCNPISGHATLYWYQQILGQGPKLLIQFQNNGVVDDSQLPKDRFSAERLKGVDSTLKIQPAKLEDSAVYLCASSFGEETQYFGPGTRLLVL.

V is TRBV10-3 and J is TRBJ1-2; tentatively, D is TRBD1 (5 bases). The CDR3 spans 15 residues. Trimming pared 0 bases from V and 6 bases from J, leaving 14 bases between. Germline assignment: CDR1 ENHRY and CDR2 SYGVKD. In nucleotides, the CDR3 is TGTGCCATCAGTGAGTCAGGCAGGGAGGAGAATGGCTACACCTTC. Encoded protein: CAISESGREENGYTF.

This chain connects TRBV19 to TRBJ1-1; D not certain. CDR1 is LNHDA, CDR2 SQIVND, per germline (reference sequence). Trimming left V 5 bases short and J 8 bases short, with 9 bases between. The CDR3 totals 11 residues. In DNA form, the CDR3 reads TGTGCCAGTAGTGTTGCCGCCGAAGCTTTCTTT. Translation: CASSVAAEAFF.